The TCR beta chain described here comes from a study of blood T cell repertoires in COVID-19. Of note for this clone: The same CDR3 can be traced to other DNA sequences in this sample.

Germline V CDR1 and CDR2: LNHDA, SQIVND (reference sequence). Trimming cost V 3 bases and J 1 base; bases outside gene matches: 3. The CDR3 runs 14 residues. Assay: immunoSEQ multiplex PCR; the TCRdb copy retains only in-frame clones and omits some. The table lists approximately 280,000 clones, around 86% of them singletons, with 2.6% in the top ten. This clonotype was obtained from a woman younger than 35 who had recovered from COVID-19. The genes are TRBV19 and TRBJ2-7, with 7 bases fitting TRBD1. The source material was PBMCs or T cells enriched from blood (not recorded which). The CDR3 here is CASSMGDSSYEQYF. The CDR3 DNA reads TGTGCCAGTAGTATGGGGGACAGTTCCTACGAGCAGTACTTC.